Each of the 29 T cell receptor beta chains below was sequenced from the same sample in a study of a mutant IDH1 vaccine in newly diagnosed glioma. Measured with immunoSEQ multiplex PCR; TCRdb has only the in-frame clones, and not every one. This sample has roughly 32,000 clones, with more than 75% found just once. As to time point: week 47, end of study. Alongside topical imiquimod, each dose of vaccine comprised 300 ug of mutant IDH1 20-mer peptide. Their target antigens are unknown. The sequencing used PBMCs, collected from a glioma patient whose treatment included an IDH1 peptide vaccine. The source of these receptors is a woman aged 25-40 years with glioma.

The chain recombines TRBV7-2 with TRBJ1-6, with D uncertain. V lost 2 bases to trimming and J lost 0 bases, with 8 bases between them. The length of the CDR3 is 16 residues. The germline V gene encodes CDR1 SGHTA and CDR2 FQGNSA. CDR3 in amino acids: CASSLCESSYNSPLHF. As DNA, the CDR3 is TGTGCCAGCAGCTTATGCGAGAGCTCCTATAATTCACCCCTCCACTTT. The entire variable domain, with the rest obtained from reference TRBV7-2 and TRBJ1-6, is as follows: GAGVSQSPSNKVTEKGKDVELRCDPISGHTALYWYRQSLGQGLEFLIYFQGNSAPDKSGLPSDRFSAERTGGSVSTLTIQRTQQEDSAVYLCASSLCESSYNSPLHFGNGTRLTVT.

The genes are TRBV11-2 and TRBJ2-5; no clear D. Deletions cut 3 bases from V and 1 base from J, with 15 bases between. From germline, CDR1 is SGHAT and CDR2 FQNNGV. The CDR3 loop spans 16 amino acids. The CDR3 bases are TGTGCCAGCAGCTTTACACCGATGAATTTCCAAGAGACCCAGTACTTC. Protein sequence: CASSFTPMNFQETQYF.

In its sample, this clone was seen once. This sequence joins TRBV5-1 and TRBJ2-6; D uncertain. This CDR3 has 18 residues. Germline CDR1 SGHRS, CDR2 YFSETQ. The V and J ends lost 4 bases and 2 bases respectively, with 19 bases between them. CDR3 sequence: CASSPVAVSEPGANVLTF. CDR3 nucleotides: TGCGCCAGCAGCCCCGTGGCAGTGAGCGAACCTGGGGCCAACGTCCTGACTTTC.

The V call is TRBV6-6, the J call TRBJ2-1, with TRBD2 matching 11 bases. This CDR3 has 15 amino acids. Germline CDR1 is MNHNY and CDR2 is SVGAGI (reference sequence). With 6 bases clipped from V and 6 bases from J, the junction kept 7 bases outside the gene matches. Here the CDR3 DNA reads TGTGCCAGCAGCTCCGGGACTAGCGGAGTCAATGAGCAGTTCTTC. Residues: CASSSGTSGVNEQFF.

The genes are TRBV29-1 and TRBJ2-7; D is uncertain. The CDR3 totals 13 residues. Germline V lookup: CDR1 SQVTM, CDR2 ANQGSEA. V was cut by 5 bases and J by 0 bases, with 11 bases left in between. CDR3 nucleotides: TGCAGCGTTACGAGGCCAGCCTCCTACGAGCAGTACTTC. Translation gives CSVTRPASYEQYF.

This sequence joins TRBV5-1 and TRBJ2-3; 15 bases match TRBD2. V shed 0 bases and J 6 bases; nucleotides not matched to a gene: 2. The CDR3 extends over 16 amino acids. Germline values: CDR1 SGHRS, CDR2 YFSETQ. This chain's CDR3 is CASSLEGTSGGDTQYF. The CDR3 DNA follows: TGCGCCAGCAGCTTGGAGGGGACTAGCGGGGGGGATACGCAGTATTTT.

V and J are TRBV4-3 and TRBJ1-2; D is unclear. The germline V gene encodes CDR1 LGHNA and CDR2 YSLEER. Trimming removed 0 bases from V and 6 bases from J, with 14 bases in between. The CDR3 consists of 15 residues. The CDR3 sequence: CASSQDGPKMNGYTF. The CDR3 coding sequence is TGCGCCAGCAGCCAAGATGGGCCGAAGATGAATGGCTACACCTTC.

The rearrangement joins TRBV7-6 to TRBJ1-1, with D tentatively TRBD1 (6 bases). The CDR3 has 14 amino acids. Germline values: CDR1 SGHVS, CDR2 FNYEAQ. The germline V and J ends were trimmed by 1 base and 1 base, with 7 bases remaining between them. The CDR3 bases are TGTGCCAGCAGCTTAGGACAGGCGAACACTGAAGCTTTCTTT. It codes for CASSLGQANTEAFF.

This chain links TRBV12-5 with TRBJ2-7; no clear D. V was clipped by 8 bases and J by 0 bases, with 11 bases between them. The germline gives CDR1 LGHNT, CDR2 FRNRAP. The CDR3 sequence is 13 residues long. The CDR3 loop is CASLVDTSYEQYF. CDR3 coding DNA: TGTGCTAGTCTGGTGGATACCTCCTACGAGCAGTACTTC.

This rearrangement joins TRBV29-1 to TRBJ2-7; D is unclear. Germline V gene sequence: CDR1 SQVTM, CDR2 ANQGSEA. This CDR3 comprises 13 residues. The V gene lost 3 bases and the J gene lost 4 bases, with 13 bases spanning the gap. The CDR3 nucleotides read TGCAGCGTTGACGGCCCTAGTCGTTACGAGCAGTACTTC. It encodes CSVDGPSRYEQYF.

The chain has TRBV7-9 and TRBJ1-6, with TRBD1 as a possible D gene (5 bases). The CDR3 contains 16 residues. V lost 1 base, J lost 7 bases, and 14 bases lay in between. Germline CDR1 reads SEHNR; CDR2 reads FQNEAQ (reference sequence). CDR3 nucleotide sequence: TGTGCCAGCAGCTTAGACGGTACAGGCCTAAATTCACCCCTCCACTTT. It yields the protein CASSLDGTGLNSPLHF. The variable domain in full, completed from reference TRBV7-9 and TRBJ1-6, reads DTGVSQNPRHKITKRGQNVTFRCDPISEHNRLYWYRQTLGQGPEFLTYFQNEAQLEKSRLLSDRFSAERPKGSFSTLEIQRTEQGDSAMYLCASSLDGTGLNSPLHFGNGTRLTVT.

V gene TRBV10-3 combines with J gene TRBJ2-7; the match to TRBD1 covers 8 bases. V dropped 0 bases and J dropped 3; count of bases not matched to a gene: 4. This CDR3 contains 15 residues. From germline, CDR1 is ENHRY and CDR2 SYGVKD. DNA for the CDR3: TGTGCCATCAGTGAGTCGCCAGGGGGCGTCTACGAGCAGTACTTC. This translates into CAISESPGGVYEQYF.

V usage is TRBV6-4 and J usage is TRBJ1-5; possible D gene TRBD1, 5 bases. V gave up 2 bases and J gave up 3 bases, with 14 bases separating them. Germline CDR1 MRHNA, CDR2 SNTAGT. There are 16 residues in the CDR3. CDR3 protein: CASSDVGTDPNQPQHF. The CDR3 nucleotides read TGTGCCAGCAGTGACGTAGGGACGGACCCCAATCAGCCCCAGCATTTT.

This chain links TRBV5-1 with TRBJ1-2, with 7 nucleotides matching TRBD1. The ends lost 4 bases at V and 0 bases at J; junction bases unmatched: 9. CDR3 length: 16 amino acids. Looked up from germline, CDR1 is SGHRS and CDR2 is YFSETQ. CDR3 nucleotide sequence: TGCGCCAGCAGCCCCCTCAACAGGGGAGCTAACTATGGCTACACCTTC. It specifies CASSPLNRGANYGYTF.

The rearrangement uses TRBV9 and TRBJ2-3; 14 bases agree with TRBD2. Germline V gene lookup returns CDR1 SGDLS and CDR2 YYNGEE. Trimming removed 4 bases from V and 2 bases from J; junction bases left unmatched: 9. This CDR3 has 18 amino acids. CDR3 protein: CASSPRGLAGVTTDTQYF. CDR3 nucleotide sequence: TGTGCCAGCAGCCCGCGGGGACTAGCGGGGGTCACCACAGATACGCAGTATTTT. The entire variable domain, with the rest obtained from reference TRBV9 and TRBJ2-3, is as follows: DSGVTQTPKHLITATGQRVTLRCSPRSGDLSVYWYQQSLDQGLQFLIQYYNGEERAKGNILERFSAQQFPDLHSELNLSSLELGDSALYFCASSPRGLAGVTTDTQYFGPGTRLTVL.

The chain links TRBV18 to TRBJ1-1; D is undetermined. This CDR3 has 12 residues. V was clipped by 3 bases and J by 11 bases, with 13 bases between them. The germline CDR1 and CDR2 sequences are KGHSH and LQKENI. The CDR3 sequence: CASSPPMRAAFF. In nucleotides, the CDR3 is TGTGCCAGCTCACCGCCTATGAGGGCGGCTTTCTTT.

The J gene is TRBJ1-6, the V gene TRBV5-1; D is perhaps TRBD1 (5 bases). This CDR3 is 17 amino acids long. Trimming stripped 4 bases from V and 9 bases from J, with 23 bases between. Germline CDR1 and CDR2: SGHRS and YFSETQ. Here the CDR3 reads CASSNEGRGGAGSPLHF. DNA for the CDR3: TGCGCCAGCAGCAACGAGGGGCGCGGCGGAGCTGGTTCACCCCTCCACTTT.

The rearrangement joins TRBV4-3 to TRBJ2-5; D gene ambiguous. CDR3 length: 14 residues. Germline loops: CDR1 LGHNA, CDR2 YSLEER. Trimming left V 1 base short and J 3 bases short, with 9 bases between. CDR3 DNA: TGCGCCAGCAGCCAAGGCGACTTGAAAGAGACCCAGTACTTC. Residues: CASSQGDLKETQYF.

The rearrangement joins TRBV29-1 to TRBJ2-7, with D possibly TRBD1 on 5 matching bases. Between the trimmed V and J ends, which lost 5 bases and 9 bases, there was a span of 14 bases. Germline CDR1 SQVTM, CDR2 ANQGSEA. The CDR3 runs to 11 residues. Here the CDR3 reads CSVPSGTGQYF. The CDR3 nucleotides are TGCAGCGTTCCGTCGGGTACAGGGCAGTACTTC.

This clone has a handful of counts. This chain links TRBV29-1 with TRBJ1-5, with TRBD1 matching over 7 bases. CDR3 length: 14 residues. J gave up 4 bases and V 6 bases, and 9 bases lay outside the gene matches. Looked up from germline, CDR1 is SQVTM and CDR2 is ANQGSEA. CDR3 bases: TGCAGCGTAGGACAGGCCTCAGGGAATCAGCCCCAGCATTTT. It yields the protein CSVGQASGNQPQHF.

The chain uses TRBV2 and TRBJ2-7, with 8 positions matching TRBD1. This CDR3 contains 13 residues. The germline CDR1 and CDR2 sequences are SNHLY and FYNNEI. V trimming: 6 bases; J trimming: 3 bases; junction bases outside the gene matches: 4. The CDR3 loop is CASRIGQGYEQYF. The CDR3 nucleotides read TGTGCCAGCAGGATCGGACAGGGCTACGAGCAGTACTTC.

This clone occurred a few times. The rearrangement joins TRBV2 to TRBJ2-7, with D tentatively TRBD2 (7 bases). Germline V CDR1 and CDR2: SNHLY, FYNNEI. V was shortened by 8 bases and J by 4 bases, with 18 bases between the two germline ends. The CDR3 is 14 residues long. CDR3 sequence (DNA): TGTGCCAGCGGGGGGGAACAGGGCGGGTACGAGCAGTACTTC. Translated: CASGGEQGGYEQYF.

The V and J genes are TRBV5-6 and TRBJ2-6; 7 bases agree with TRBD1. Trimming cost V 0 bases and J 0 bases; bases outside gene matches: 6. This CDR3 has 18 residues. Per the germline V gene, CDR1 is SGHDT and CDR2 is YYEEEE. CDR3 protein: CASSLGNRGGSGANVLTF. The CDR3 region has the DNA TGTGCCAGCAGCTTGGGAAACAGGGGTGGCTCTGGGGCCAACGTCCTGACTTTC.

This clone has just a few counts. The V call is TRBV29-1, the J call TRBJ1-1; 7 bases are a match to TRBD1. This CDR3 is built from 12 residues. In germline, CDR1 is SQVTM, CDR2 ANQGSEA. Trimming at V came to 6 bases and at J to 4 bases, leaving 5 bases not matched to a gene. The CDR3 protein is CSVLTGTTEAFF. DNA of the CDR3: TGCAGCGTCCTGACAGGGACCACTGAAGCTTTCTTT. Supplemented by reference TRBV29-1 and TRBJ1-1, the full variable domain reads SAVISQKPSRDICQRGTSLTIQCQVDSQVTMMFWYRQQPGQSLTLIATANQGSEATYESGFVIDKFPISRPNLTFSTLTVSNMSPEDSSIYLCSVLTGTTEAFFGQGTRLTVV.

This clone was seen a handful of times. J is TRBJ2-7 and V is TRBV29-1; tentatively, D is TRBD1 (5 bases). Germline assignment: CDR1 SQVTM and CDR2 ANQGSEA. V dropped 4 bases and J dropped 5 bases, with 12 bases sitting between them. This CDR3 comprises 12 residues. This CDR3 reads CSVGKGFDEQYF. In nucleotides, the CDR3 is TGCAGCGTTGGGAAGGGGTTCGACGAGCAGTACTTC.

The V call is TRBV7-2, the J call TRBJ2-7, with 9 bases matching TRBD1. The germline gives CDR1 SGHTA, CDR2 FQGNSA. The CDR3 has 16 residues. The V and J ends lost 4 bases and 2 bases, in that order; junction bases with no gene match: 9. CDR3 sequence reads: CASSSPGTGRTYEQYF. CDR3 coding DNA: TGTGCCAGCAGCTCCCCTGGGACAGGGAGGACCTACGAGCAGTACTTC.

This chain uses TRBV29-1 with TRBJ1-2, with TRBD1 matching over 10 bases. This CDR3 contains 13 residues. V lost 6 bases and J lost 4; bases outside the gene matches: 5. Germline CDR1 SQVTM, CDR2 ANQGSEA. Written as DNA, the CDR3 is TGCAGCGTCAGACAGGGGGCAACCTATGGCTACACCTTC. Translated: CSVRQGATYGYTF.

The rearrangement joins TRBV6-5 to TRBJ2-1; TRBD1 agrees at 8 bases. V trimming: 11 bases; J trimming: 2 bases; junction bases outside the gene matches: 8. CDR1 and CDR2 from the germline V gene are MNHEY and SVGAGI. This CDR3 has 14 amino acids. The CDR3 loop reads CASNRGKPYNEQFF. The DNA for the CDR3 is TGTGCCTCAAACAGGGGGAAACCCTACAATGAGCAGTTCTTC.

The rearrangement joins TRBV5-4 to TRBJ1-6; perhaps TRBD1 as D (6 bases). Germline-derived CDR1 and CDR2 are SGHNT and YYREEE (reference sequence). The CDR3 sequence is 16 residues long. The ends were cut back, 4 bases at V and 7 bases at J, with 18 bases in the middle. DNA for the CDR3: TGTGCCAGCAGCACACTATTACAGGGATTGAATTCACCCCTCCACTTT. It codes for CASSTLLQGLNSPLHF.